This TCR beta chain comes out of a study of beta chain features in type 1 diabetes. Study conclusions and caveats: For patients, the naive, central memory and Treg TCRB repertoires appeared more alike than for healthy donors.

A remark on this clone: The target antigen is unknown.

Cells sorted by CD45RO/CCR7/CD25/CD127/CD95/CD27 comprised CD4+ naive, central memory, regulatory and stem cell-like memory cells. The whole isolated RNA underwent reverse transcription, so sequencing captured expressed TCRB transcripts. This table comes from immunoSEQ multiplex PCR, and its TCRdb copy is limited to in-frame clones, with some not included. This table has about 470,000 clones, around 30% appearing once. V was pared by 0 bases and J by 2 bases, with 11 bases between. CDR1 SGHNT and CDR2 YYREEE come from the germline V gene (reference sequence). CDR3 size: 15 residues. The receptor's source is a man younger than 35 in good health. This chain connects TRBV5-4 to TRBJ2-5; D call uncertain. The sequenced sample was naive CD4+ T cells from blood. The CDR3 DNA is TGTGCCAGCAGCTTGGACAGTGTTCGACAAGAGACCCAGTACTTC. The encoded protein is CASSLDSVRQETQYF.